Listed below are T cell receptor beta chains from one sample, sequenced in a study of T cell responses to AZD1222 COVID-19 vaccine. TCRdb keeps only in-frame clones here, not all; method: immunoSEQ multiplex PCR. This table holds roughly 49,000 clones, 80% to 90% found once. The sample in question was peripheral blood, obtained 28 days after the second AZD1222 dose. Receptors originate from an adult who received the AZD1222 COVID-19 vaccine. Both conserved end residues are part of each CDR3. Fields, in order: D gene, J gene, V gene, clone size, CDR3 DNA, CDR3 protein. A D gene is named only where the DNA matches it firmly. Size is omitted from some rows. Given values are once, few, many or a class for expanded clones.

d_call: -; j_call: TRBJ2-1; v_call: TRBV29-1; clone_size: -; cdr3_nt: TGCAGCGTTGAAGATTCCCCGGGGGCAGTGGATGAGCAGTTCTTC; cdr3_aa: CSVEDSPGAVDEQFF
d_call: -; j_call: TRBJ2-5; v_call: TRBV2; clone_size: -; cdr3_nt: TGTGCCAGCAACAGAGAGGCTCAGGAGACCCAGTACTTC; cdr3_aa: CASNREAQETQYF
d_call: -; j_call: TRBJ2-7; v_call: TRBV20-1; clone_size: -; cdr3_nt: TGCAGTGCTAGTGCTTTAGCTTTGGGAGCCCCGGGCGAGCAGTACTTC; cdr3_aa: CSASALALGAPGEQYF
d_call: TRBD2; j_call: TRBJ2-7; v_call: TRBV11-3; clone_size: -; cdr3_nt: TGTGCCAGCAGCCCTAGCGGGAGGGCCGACTACGAGCAGTACTTC; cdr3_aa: CASSPSGRADYEQYF
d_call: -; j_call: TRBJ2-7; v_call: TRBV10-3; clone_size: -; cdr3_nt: TGTGCCATCAGTGAGGGTCAGATATACGAGCAGTACTTC; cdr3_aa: CAISEGQIYEQYF
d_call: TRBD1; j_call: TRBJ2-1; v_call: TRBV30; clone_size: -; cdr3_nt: TGTGCCTGGTTGGGGCCGGGACAGGGGTTAGGTGAGCAGTTCTTC; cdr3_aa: CAWLGPGQGLGEQFF
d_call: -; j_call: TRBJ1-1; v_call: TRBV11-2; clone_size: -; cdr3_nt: TGTGCCAGCAGCTTAGTCACGGGAATGGGGGTTATGAACACTGAAGCTTTCTTT; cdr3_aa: CASSLVTGMGVMNTEAFF
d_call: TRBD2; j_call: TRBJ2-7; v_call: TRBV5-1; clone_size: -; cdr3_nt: TGCGCCAGCAGCCCGACTAGCGGGCAAACCTACGAGCAGTACTTC; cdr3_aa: CASSPTSGQTYEQYF
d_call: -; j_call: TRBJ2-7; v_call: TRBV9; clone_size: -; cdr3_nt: TGTGCCAGCAGCTACTCCGGCTACGAGCAGTACTTC; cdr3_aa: CASSYSGYEQYF
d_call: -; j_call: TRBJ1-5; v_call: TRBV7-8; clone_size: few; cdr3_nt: TGTGCCAGCAGCTTATCAGTTGCCAGCAATCAGCCCCAGCATTTT; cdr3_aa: CASSLSVASNQPQHF
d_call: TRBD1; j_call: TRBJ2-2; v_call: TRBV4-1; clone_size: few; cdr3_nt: TGCGCCAGCAGCCAATGGGGACAGGGGAGGACCGGGGAGCTGTTTTTT; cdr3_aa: CASSQWGQGRTGELFF
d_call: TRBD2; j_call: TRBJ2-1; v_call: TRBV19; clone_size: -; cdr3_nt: TGTGCCAGTAGTATTAAGGCGGGAGGAGCCAATGAGCAGTTCTTC; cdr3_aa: CASSIKAGGANEQFF
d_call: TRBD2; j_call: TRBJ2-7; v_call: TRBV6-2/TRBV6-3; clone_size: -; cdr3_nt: TGTGCCAGCAGTTACCACGGGACTAGCTACGAGCAGTACTTC; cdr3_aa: CASSYHGTSYEQYF
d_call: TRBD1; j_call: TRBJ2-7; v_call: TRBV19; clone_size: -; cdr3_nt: TGTGCCAGTACCTGGACAGGAAGCTCCTACGAGCAGTACTTC; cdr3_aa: CASTWTGSSYEQYF
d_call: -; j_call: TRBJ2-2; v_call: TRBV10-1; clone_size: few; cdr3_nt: TGCGCCAGCAGGGCAGCTAAAAACACCGGGGAGCTGTTTTTT; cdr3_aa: CASRAAKNTGELFF
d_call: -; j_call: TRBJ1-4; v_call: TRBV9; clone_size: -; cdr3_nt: TGTGCCAGCAGCGTAGGAGTGGGGGGAGAAAAACTGTTTTTT; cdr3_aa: CASSVGVGGEKLFF
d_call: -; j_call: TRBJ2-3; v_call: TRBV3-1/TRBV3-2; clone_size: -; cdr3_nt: TGTGCCAGCAGCGGGAATCGTCCCATGCAAGATACGCAGTATTTT; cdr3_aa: CASSGNRPMQDTQYF
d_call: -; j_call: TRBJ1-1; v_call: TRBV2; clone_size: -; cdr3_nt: TGTGCCAGCAGTCGGGACTGGGGGGACACTGAAGCTTTCTTT; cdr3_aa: CASSRDWGDTEAFF
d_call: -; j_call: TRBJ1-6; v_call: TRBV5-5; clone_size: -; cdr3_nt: TGTGCCAGCAGCTTGGAGGGGCAGGGTGCCCTGGGGTGGCCCCTCCACTTT; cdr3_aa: CASSLEGQGALGWPLHF
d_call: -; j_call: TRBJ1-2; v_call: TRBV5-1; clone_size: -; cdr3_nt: TGCGCCAGCAGCCGCGAACAATATGGCTACACCTTC; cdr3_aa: CASSREQYGYTF
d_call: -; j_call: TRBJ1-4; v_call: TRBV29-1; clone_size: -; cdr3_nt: TGCAGCGTCGAAGACCCAGTTAGAGAAGAAAAACTGTTTTTT; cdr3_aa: CSVEDPVREEKLFF
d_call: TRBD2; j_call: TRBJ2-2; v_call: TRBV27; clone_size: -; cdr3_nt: TGTGCCAGCAGTCCCACTAGCGTGAACACCGGGGAGCTGTTTTTT; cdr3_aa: CASSPTSVNTGELFF
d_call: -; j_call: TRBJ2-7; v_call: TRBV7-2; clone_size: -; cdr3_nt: TGTGCCAGCAGCGGACGTCCATGGTACGAGCAGTACTTC; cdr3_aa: CASSGRPWYEQYF
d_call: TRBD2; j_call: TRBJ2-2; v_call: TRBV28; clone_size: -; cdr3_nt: TGTGCCAGCAGTCTACGCCCCGGCGGGAGGCGGACCGGGGAGCTGTTTTTT; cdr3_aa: CASSLRPGGRRTGELFF
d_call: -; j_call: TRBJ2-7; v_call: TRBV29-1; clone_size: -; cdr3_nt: TGCAGCGTAGGCCGGGACACCTCCTACGAGCAGTACTTC; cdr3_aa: CSVGRDTSYEQYF
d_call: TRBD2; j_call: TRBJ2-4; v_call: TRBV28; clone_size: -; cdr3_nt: TGTGCCAGCAGTCCTCGGTCAGCGGGAGGAAACATTCAGTACTTC; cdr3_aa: CASSPRSAGGNIQYF
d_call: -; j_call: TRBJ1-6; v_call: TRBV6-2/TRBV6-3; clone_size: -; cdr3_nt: TGTGCCAGCAGTTACGGGCGTGGGGCCCGGGGAGATAATTCACCCCTCCACTTT; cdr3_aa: CASSYGRGARGDNSPLHF
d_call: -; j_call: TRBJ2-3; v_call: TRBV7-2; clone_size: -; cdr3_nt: TGTGCCAGCAGCTACGACGGGACATTCACAGATACGCAGTATTTT; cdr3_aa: CASSYDGTFTDTQYF
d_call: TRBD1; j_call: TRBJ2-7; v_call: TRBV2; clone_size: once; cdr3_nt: TGTGCCAGCAGTCCCACAGGGGGACAGGGGGGCTACGAGCAGTACTTC; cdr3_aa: CASSPTGGQGGYEQYF
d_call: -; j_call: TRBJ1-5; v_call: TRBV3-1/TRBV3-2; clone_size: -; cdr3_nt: TGTGCCAGCACCTTGGGCTATAGCAATCAGCCCCAGCATTTT; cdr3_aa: CASTLGYSNQPQHF
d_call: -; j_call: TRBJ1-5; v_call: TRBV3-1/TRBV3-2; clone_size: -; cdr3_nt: TGTGCCAGCAGCCAGGGAGTGGGGGTTCTTGGGGTGTCCCAGCATTTT; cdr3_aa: CASSQGVGVLGVSQHF
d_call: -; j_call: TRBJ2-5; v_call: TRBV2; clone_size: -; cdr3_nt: TGTGCCAGCAGTGGGGGGATCCAAGAGACCCAGTACTTC; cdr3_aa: CASSGGIQETQYF
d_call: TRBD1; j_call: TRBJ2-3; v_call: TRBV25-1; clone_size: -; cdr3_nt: TGTGCCAGCAGTGAATACCGACAGGGGACAGATACGCAGTATTTT; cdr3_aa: CASSEYRQGTDTQYF